Listed below are T cell receptor beta chains from one sample, sequenced in a study of blood T cell repertoires in COVID-19. Profiling relied on immunoSEQ multiplex PCR, and the TCRdb table lists in-frame clones only, not all of them. The sample includes some 240,000 clones, approximately 80% of them seen just once. The specimen was peripheral blood. These receptors came from a woman older than 75 with COVID-19, enrolled during active disease. Each CDR3 is given with its conserved first and last residue. D genes are given only for firm matches. Clone size is not always given. Where it is, it says once, few, many or a class for expanded clones.

-,TRBV7-2,-,TRBJ1-1,CASSSRGRLNTEAFF,TGTGCCAGCAGCTCCAGGGGCCGGCTGAACACTGAAGCTTTCTTT
-,TRBV19,-,TRBJ1-6,CASRDLAYNSPLHF,TGTGCCAGTAGAGACTTAGCCTATAATTCACCCCTCCACTTT
-,TRBV25-1,TRBD1,TRBJ2-3,CARPDREGVEDTQYF,TGTGCCAGACCCGACAGGGAAGGCGTGGAGGATACGCAGTATTTT
-,TRBV21-1,-,TRBJ1-6,CASSNGTGRSSYNSPLHF,TGTGCCAGCAGCAACGGGACAGGGAGAAGCTCCTATAATTCACCCCTCCACTTT
-,TRBV5-1,TRBD1,TRBJ1-4,CATSRGLNEKLFF,TGCGCCACTTCCAGGGGGTTGAATGAAAAACTGTTTTTT
-,TRBV9,TRBD1,TRBJ1-2,CASSVRSGGEYGYTF,TGTGCCAGCAGCGTAAGGTCAGGGGGCGAATATGGCTACACCTTC
-,TRBV5-4,TRBD1,TRBJ1-5,CASSLGGQHNQPQHF,TGTGCCAGCAGCTTAGGGGGACAGCACAATCAGCCCCAGCATTTT
-,TRBV3-1/TRBV3-2,TRBD2,TRBJ2-3,CASRRGSSGDTQYF,TGTGCCAGCAGGCGGGGGAGTTCGGGAGATACGCAGTATTTT
-,TRBV7-3,TRBD1,TRBJ2-2,CASSVQGAPTGELFF,TGTGCCAGCAGCGTACAGGGGGCGCCCACCGGGGAGCTGTTTTTT
-,TRBV4-3,-,TRBJ1-2,CASSQRSTGPYGYTF,TGCGCCAGCAGCCAGCGCTCTACAGGGCCCTATGGCTACACCTTC
few,TRBV4-1,-,TRBJ1-1,CASSLNGNTEAFF,TGCGCCAGCAGCCTCAATGGCAACACTGAAGCTTTCTTT
-,TRBV30,-,TRBJ2-1,CAWSSLGTPAPTAEQFF,TGTGCCTGGAGCTCTCTCGGGACACCAGCTCCCACCGCTGAGCAGTTCTTC
-,TRBV28,-,TRBJ1-2,CASSSGLGGYTF,TGTGCCAGCAGTTCAGGGTTGGGAGGCTACACCTTC
-,TRBV5-5,-,TRBJ2-3,CASRGQGAGTDTQYF,TGTGCCAGCAGGGGGCAAGGGGCAGGGACAGATACGCAGTATTTT
-,TRBV24-1,-,TRBJ1-2,CATSDAGARSGYTF,TGTGCCACCAGTGACGCGGGGGCGCGATCAGGCTACACCTTC
once,TRBV24-1,-,TRBJ2-2,CATSDPLKGSAGELFF,TGTGCCACCAGTGATCCCCTCAAGGGGTCCGCCGGGGAGCTGTTTTTT
-,TRBV6-5,-,TRBJ1-5,CASQQGGNQPQHF,TGTGCCAGCCAACAGGGTGGCAATCAGCCCCAGCATTTT